This T cell receptor beta chain was identified in a study of cytomegalovirus exposure and HLA in healthy donors. Study observations and caveats: Among the CMV-associated chains, three were confirmed in vitro as specific for CMV antigens. Many donors carried some public TCRs, although rarity characterized most TCR sequences. The study designated fewer than 200 TCR beta chains cytomegalovirus-associated.

As for this clone: Its antigen remains unknown.

The validation cohort, a group of over a hundred subjects, included the donors and was separate from the roughly 670-subject first cohort. TCRdb keeps only in-frame clones here, not all; method: immunoSEQ multiplex PCR. The data hold more than 250,000 clones, with approximately 86% observed a single time. The sequencing input was PBMCs. The TCR sequence derives from a woman aged 25 to 39 in good health and CMV-seropositive.

The CDR3 bases are TGTGCCAGCAGTGGCCGGACAGGGGGAGACGGGGAGCTGTTTTTT. This sequence encodes CASSGRTGGDGELFF. The chain combines TRBV2 with TRBJ2-2, with 10 positions matching TRBD1. This CDR3 region has 15 residues. The V gene's germline CDR1 is SNHLY and CDR2 FYNNEI. V was clipped by 4 bases and J by 7 bases; unmatched bases: 6.